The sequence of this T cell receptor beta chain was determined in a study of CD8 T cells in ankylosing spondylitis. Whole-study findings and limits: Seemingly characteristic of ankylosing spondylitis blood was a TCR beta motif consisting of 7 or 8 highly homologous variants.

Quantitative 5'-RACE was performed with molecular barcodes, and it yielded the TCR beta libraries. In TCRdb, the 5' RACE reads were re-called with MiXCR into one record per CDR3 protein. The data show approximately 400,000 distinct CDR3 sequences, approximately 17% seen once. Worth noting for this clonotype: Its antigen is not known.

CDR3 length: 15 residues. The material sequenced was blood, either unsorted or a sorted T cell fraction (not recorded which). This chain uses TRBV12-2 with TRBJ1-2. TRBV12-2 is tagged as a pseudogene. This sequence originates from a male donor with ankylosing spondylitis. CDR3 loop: CASRLLHTVTGGYTF. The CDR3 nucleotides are TGTGCAAGTCGCTTACTCCACACAGTCACGGGGGGCTACACCTTC.